Listed here are 11 T cell receptor beta chains from one sample, sequenced in a study of T cells in Graves' hyperthyroidism and ophthalmopathy. The source material, RNA transcripts, was used to amplify TCR beta CDR3 regions. In the first-round RT-PCR of the TCR CDR3, the HTBI primer set was used. TCRdb reprocessed the multiplex PCR reads with MiXCR, giving one entry per CDR3 protein. The data show 350,000 to 400,000 distinct CDR3 sequences, about 15% seen once. Sequenced sample: blood. Source of these receptors: a woman aged 55-70 years with Graves' hyperthyroidism.

J is TRBJ1-1 and V is TRBV19; 7 bases are a match to TRBD1. Trimming cost V 2 bases and J 5 bases; bases outside gene matches: 2. The CDR3 loop spans 13 amino acids. Germline V gene sequence: CDR1 LNHDA, CDR2 SQIVND (reference sequence). The CDR3 protein is CASSIRRGTEAFF. The CDR3 DNA is TGTGCCAGTAGTATACGCAGGGGGACTGAAGCTTTCTTT. Together with reference TRBV19 and TRBJ1-1, the CDR3 gives the full variable domain: DGGITQSPKYLFRKEGQNVTLSCEQNLNHDAMYWYRQDPGQGLRLIYYSQIVNDFQKGDIAEGYSVSREKKESFPLTVTSAQKNPTAFYLCASSIRRGTEAFFGQGTRLTVV.

This clonotype has a handful of counts. The chain joins TRBV7-9 to TRBJ1-2; D unclear. Germline CDR1 and CDR2: SEHNR and FQNEAQ (reference sequence). CDR3 length: 13 amino acids. The V end lost 5 bases, the J end lost 10 bases, and 17 bases lay between the germline ends. CDR3 region: CASSPSDGIVYTF. DNA for the CDR3: TGTGCCAGCAGCCCCAGCGACGGCATTGTCTACACCTTC.

The genes are TRBV5-1 and TRBJ2-7; 9 nucleotides agree with TRBD2. After removal of 0 bases from V and 2 bases from J, the junction contained 3 bases not matched to a gene. CDR3 length: 15 residues. CDR1 is SGHRS, CDR2 YFSETQ, per germline. CDR3 nucleotide sequence: TGCGCCAGCAGCTTGGCTAGCGGGGTGACCTACGAGCAGTACTTC. The encoded protein is CASSLASGVTYEQYF. Drawing the rest from reference TRBV5-1 and TRBJ2-7, the complete variable domain is KAGVTQTPRYLIKTRGQQVTLSCSPISGHRSVSWYQQTPGQGLQFLFEYFSETQRNKGNFPGRFSGRQFSNSRSEMNVSTLELGDSALYLCASSLASGVTYEQYFGPGTRLTVT.

The chain couples TRBV9 to TRBJ1-5, with D unresolved. Trimming shortened V by 2 bases and J by 3 bases, and 9 bases separated the two germline ends. The CDR3 has 14 amino acids. Germline V gives CDR1 SGDLS, CDR2 YYNGEE. The CDR3 region is CASSVGADNQPQHF. The CDR3 DNA follows: TGTGCCAGCAGCGTTGGCGCCGACAATCAGCCCCAGCATTTT.

CDR3 protein: CASSFDRGTGANVLTF. The CDR3 DNA is TGTGCCAGCAGTTTCGACAGGGGAACTGGGGCCAACGTCCTGACTTTC. The genes are TRBV27 and TRBJ2-6; 8 nucleotides match TRBD1. Per germline, CDR1 MNHEY and CDR2 SMNVEV (reference sequence). The CDR3 sequence is 16 residues long. V gave up 3 bases and J gave up 2 bases; unmatched junction bases: 3.

The table lists this clonotype with many counts. This chain links TRBV6-5 with TRBJ2-5; 9 nucleotides agree with TRBD2. V shed 2 bases, J shed 7 bases, and the junction held 8 bases outside the gene matches. The CDR3 covers 15 residues. Germline V gene sequence: CDR1 MNHEY, CDR2 SVGAGI. The CDR3 DNA follows: TGTGCCAGCAGTTACAATTTGCGGGAGGGGGGGACCCAGTACTTC. Its protein product is CASSYNLREGGTQYF.

This sequence joins TRBV7-2 and TRBJ2-2; tentatively, D is TRBD1 (5 bases). Germline V gene sequence: CDR1 SGHTA, CDR2 FQGNSA. This CDR3 is 17 amino acids long. V was shortened by 5 bases and J by 1 base, with 17 bases between the two germline ends. As DNA, the CDR3 is TGTGCCAGCAGCCCCCCTGCAGGGTTCGGGAACACCGGGGAGCTGTTTTTT. Its translation is CASSPPAGFGNTGELFF. The full variable domain, with the rest looked up from reference TRBV7-2 and TRBJ2-2, is GAGVSQSPSNKVTEKGKDVELRCDPISGHTALYWYRQSLGQGLEFLIYFQGNSAPDKSGLPSDRFSAERTGGSVSTLTIQRTQQEDSAVYLCASSPPAGFGNTGELFFGEGSRLTVL.

This clonotype has at least ten counts. The chain has TRBV11-2 and TRBJ2-7, with TRBD1 as a possible D gene (6 bases). The germline V and J ends were trimmed by 0 bases and 0 bases, with 15 bases remaining between them. The V gene's germline CDR1 is SGHAT and CDR2 FQNNGV. CDR3 length: 17 residues. This CDR3 is CASSLDLPTGSSYEQYF. The CDR3 DNA is TGTGCCAGCAGCTTAGATCTCCCGACAGGCAGCTCCTACGAGCAGTACTTC.

Only a few counts were recorded for this clonotype. The genes are TRBV5-1 and TRBJ1-1; D not certain. The V end lost 5 bases, the J end lost 10 bases, and 21 bases lay between the germline ends. The CDR3 length is 14 residues. The germline CDR1 and CDR2 sequences are SGHRS and YFSETQ. The CDR3 sequence: CASSLTQDSMGAFF. DNA of the CDR3: TGCGCCAGCAGTTTGACCCAGGATTCTATGGGAGCTTTCTTT.

This clonotype was counted ten times or more. V usage is TRBV20-1 and J usage is TRBJ2-3, with D possibly being TRBD1 or TRBD2 (6 bases each). Trimming removed 6 bases from V and 6 bases from J, with 16 bases in between. The germline CDR1 and CDR2 sequences are DFQATT and SNEGSKA (reference sequence). CDR3 size: 13 residues. This chain's CDR3 is CSARRGVSDTQYF. Here the CDR3 DNA reads TGCAGTGCCCGGAGGGGGGTATCGGATACGCAGTATTTT.

The gene calls are TRBV7-9 and TRBJ2-1; 16 bases map to TRBD2. The V and J ends lost 6 bases and 1 base, in that order; junction bases with no gene match: 3. CDR3 length equals 17 residues. CDR1 and CDR2 from the germline V gene are SEHNR and FQNEAQ (reference sequence). The CDR3 nucleotides are TGTGCCAGCAGTACGGGACTAGCGGGAGGGTCCTACAATGAGCAGTTCTTC. It translates to CASSTGLAGGSYNEQFF.